This is a list of T cell receptor beta chains from one sample in a study of blood T cell repertoires in COVID-19. Sequencing used immunoSEQ multiplex PCR; TCRdb keeps in-frame clones, though not all of them. This sample has roughly 260,000 clones, with about 88% found just once. Sequences were obtained from peripheral blood. Receptors were obtained from a man in his fifties or sixties who had recovered from COVID-19. CDR3s include the opening cysteine and the closing phenylalanine or tryptophan. D genes are given only for firm matches. Clone size is given for some rows only: seen once, a few or many times, or a class if the clone is expanded.

j_call: TRBJ1-2; v_call: TRBV5-1; d_call: .; cdr3_length: 12; clone_size: once; cdr3_aa: CASSRREGGYTF; cdr3_nt: TGCGCCAGCAGCCGACGTGAGGGTGGCTACACCTTC
j_call: TRBJ1-3; v_call: TRBV19; d_call: .; cdr3_length: 16; clone_size: .; cdr3_aa: CASRSVRVNSGNTIYF; cdr3_nt: TGTGCCAGTAGGTCAGTACGGGTAAACTCTGGAAACACCATATATTTT
j_call: TRBJ1-5; v_call: TRBV5-5; d_call: .; cdr3_length: 14; clone_size: .; cdr3_aa: CASSLVGQNQPQHF; cdr3_nt: TGTGCCAGCAGCTTGGTGGGCCAAAATCAGCCCCAGCATTTT
j_call: TRBJ2-3; v_call: TRBV19; d_call: TRBD1; cdr3_length: 16; clone_size: .; cdr3_aa: CASSIWGTGVSDTQYF; cdr3_nt: TGTGCCAGTAGTATTTGGGGGACAGGGGTGTCAGATACGCAGTATTTT
j_call: TRBJ2-5; v_call: TRBV19; d_call: .; cdr3_length: 18; clone_size: .; cdr3_aa: CASSPYRGVSREVETQYF; cdr3_nt: TGTGCCAGTAGTCCTTACAGGGGAGTCTCGAGGGAGGTGGAGACCCAGTACTTC
j_call: TRBJ2-7; v_call: TRBV5-1; d_call: TRBD1; cdr3_length: 14; clone_size: .; cdr3_aa: CASSLATGFGEQYF; cdr3_nt: TGCGCCAGCAGCTTGGCGACAGGGTTTGGCGAGCAGTACTTC
j_call: TRBJ1-3; v_call: TRBV30; d_call: TRBD1; cdr3_length: 15; clone_size: .; cdr3_aa: CARKTGGGGGNTIYF; cdr3_nt: TGTGCCCGTAAGACAGGGGGCGGAGGTGGAAACACCATATATTTT
j_call: TRBJ2-5; v_call: TRBV30; d_call: TRBD1; cdr3_length: 13; clone_size: .; cdr3_aa: CAWSHRTGGPQYF; cdr3_nt: TGTGCCTGGAGTCACAGGACAGGGGGACCACAGTACTTC
j_call: TRBJ1-2; v_call: TRBV7-2; d_call: .; cdr3_length: 13; clone_size: .; cdr3_aa: CASSLDTNYGYTF; cdr3_nt: TGTGCCAGCAGCCTCGACACTAACTATGGCTACACCTTC
j_call: TRBJ2-6; v_call: TRBV27; d_call: .; cdr3_length: 16; clone_size: few; cdr3_aa: CASSLQTGRGANVLTF; cdr3_nt: TGTGCCAGCAGTTTACAAACAGGTCGAGGGGCCAACGTCCTGACTTTC
j_call: TRBJ1-5; v_call: TRBV19; d_call: .; cdr3_length: 15; clone_size: .; cdr3_aa: CASSIAGGSNQPQHF; cdr3_nt: TGTGCCAGTAGTATTGCGGGGGGGAGCAATCAGCCCCAGCATTTT
j_call: TRBJ2-3; v_call: TRBV5-1; d_call: TRBD2; cdr3_length: 16; clone_size: .; cdr3_aa: CASSLERRGGTDTQYF; cdr3_nt: TGCGCCAGCAGCTTGGAAAGGCGGGGGGGCACAGATACGCAGTATTTT
j_call: TRBJ1-5; v_call: TRBV4-1; d_call: .; cdr3_length: 16; clone_size: .; cdr3_aa: CASSQVRGGGHQPQHF; cdr3_nt: TGCGCCAGCAGCCAAGTGAGGGGAGGGGGTCATCAGCCCCAGCATTTT
j_call: TRBJ1-2; v_call: TRBV7-8; d_call: TRBD1; cdr3_length: 17; clone_size: .; cdr3_aa: CASSLVRPGQGYYGYTF; cdr3_nt: TGTGCCAGCAGCTTAGTTCGGCCGGGACAGGGGTATTATGGCTACACCTTC
j_call: TRBJ2-1; v_call: TRBV24-1; d_call: TRBD2; cdr3_length: 15; clone_size: .; cdr3_aa: CATSPGLAGGNEQFF; cdr3_nt: TGTGCCACCAGTCCCGGACTAGCGGGTGGGAATGAGCAGTTCTTC
j_call: TRBJ1-2; v_call: TRBV4-2; d_call: TRBD1; cdr3_length: 16; clone_size: .; cdr3_aa: CASSIGATGGQGGYTF; cdr3_nt: TGTGCCAGCAGCATAGGGGCTACAGGGGGCCAGGGGGGCTACACCTTC
j_call: TRBJ2-2; v_call: TRBV6-5; d_call: .; cdr3_length: 16; clone_size: .; cdr3_aa: CASSYSQGTNTGELFF; cdr3_nt: TGTGCCAGCAGTTACTCTCAGGGGACGAACACCGGGGAGCTGTTTTTT
j_call: TRBJ2-7; v_call: TRBV14; d_call: .; cdr3_length: 14; clone_size: .; cdr3_aa: CASSQAMGLTEQYF; cdr3_nt: TGTGCCAGCAGCCAAGCTATGGGACTTACCGAGCAGTACTTC
j_call: TRBJ1-2; v_call: TRBV27; d_call: .; cdr3_length: 14; clone_size: medium-sized; cdr3_aa: CASSLQGANYGYTF; cdr3_nt: TGTGCCAGCAGCCTTCAAGGAGCTAACTATGGCTACACCTTC
j_call: TRBJ2-2; v_call: TRBV24-1; d_call: .; cdr3_length: 16; clone_size: .; cdr3_aa: CATMRGGASNTGELFF; cdr3_nt: TGTGCCACCATGAGGGGGGGGGCCTCGAACACCGGGGAGCTGTTTTTT
j_call: TRBJ2-4; v_call: TRBV30; d_call: TRBD1; cdr3_length: 16; clone_size: .; cdr3_aa: CAYHPGQVLAKNIQYF; cdr3_nt: TGTGCCTACCATCCCGGACAGGTTCTAGCCAAAAACATTCAGTACTTC
j_call: TRBJ2-3; v_call: TRBV10-2; d_call: TRBD2; cdr3_length: 16; clone_size: .; cdr3_aa: CASSGGGGGGPDTQYF; cdr3_nt: TGCGCCAGCAGTGGAGGGGGCGGGGGGGGACCAGATACGCAGTATTTT
j_call: TRBJ2-3; v_call: TRBV19; d_call: .; cdr3_length: 13; clone_size: .; cdr3_aa: CASSLTATDTQYF; cdr3_nt: TGTGCCAGTAGCCTGACAGCCACAGATACGCAGTATTTT
j_call: TRBJ1-1; v_call: TRBV5-1; d_call: TRBD1; cdr3_length: 16; clone_size: .; cdr3_aa: CASSTDRVVLLGEAFF; cdr3_nt: TGCGCCAGCAGCACGGACAGGGTCGTATTATTGGGTGAAGCTTTCTTT
j_call: TRBJ2-7; v_call: TRBV11-3; d_call: TRBD1; cdr3_length: 15; clone_size: .; cdr3_aa: CASSRTTGGFSEQYF; cdr3_nt: TGTGCCAGCAGCAGGACGACAGGGGGCTTCTCCGAGCAGTACTTC
j_call: TRBJ2-7; v_call: TRBV4-2; d_call: TRBD2; cdr3_length: 17; clone_size: .; cdr3_aa: CASSQRLERGGPYEQYF; cdr3_nt: TGTGCCAGCAGCCAAAGATTGGAGCGGGGGGGCCCCTACGAGCAGTACTTC
j_call: TRBJ2-7; v_call: TRBV7-2; d_call: .; cdr3_length: 13; clone_size: once; cdr3_aa: CASSLERNYEQYF; cdr3_nt: TGTGCCAGCAGTCTAGAGAGGAATTACGAGCAGTACTTC
j_call: TRBJ2-6; v_call: TRBV15; d_call: .; cdr3_length: 17; clone_size: .; cdr3_aa: CATSRDRGYSGANVLTF; cdr3_nt: TGTGCCACCAGCAGAGATAGGGGTTACTCTGGGGCCAACGTCCTGACTTTC